One sample yielded the 29 T cell receptor beta chains listed below, sequenced in a study of control samples from healthy donors and cancer patients. Using immunoSEQ multiplex PCR, the repertoire was profiled, and TCRdb retains in-frame clones only, with some absent. The table includes 90,000 to 140,000 clones, 80% to 90% detected once. The sample was blood. These receptors came from a woman in her forties or fifties in good health.

The chain uses TRBV5-6 and TRBJ2-5; TRBD2 is a possible D gene (5 bases). CDR1 SGHDT and CDR2 YYEEEE come from the germline V gene. Trimming shortened V by 1 base and J by 5 bases, and 9 bases separated the two germline ends. This CDR3 comprises 13 residues. This CDR3 reads CASSLSRGETQYF. The CDR3 DNA sequence: TGTGCCAGCAGCTTGTCCCGAGGGGAGACCCAGTACTTC. Combining the CDR3 with reference TRBV5-6 and TRBJ2-5 gives the whole variable domain DAGVTQSPTHLIKTRGQQVTLRCSPKSGHDTVSWYQQALGQGPQFIFQYYEEEERQRGNFPDRFSGHQFPNYSSELNVNALLLGDSALYLCASSLSRGETQYFGPGTRLLVL.

The chain couples TRBV19 to TRBJ1-5, with TRBD1 identical over 7 bases. Germline assignment: CDR1 LNHDA and CDR2 SQIVND (reference sequence). The ends lost 4 bases at V and 1 base at J; junction bases unmatched: 13. The length of the CDR3 is 18 residues. The CDR3 protein is CASSKKTGSPMSNQPQHF. In DNA form, the CDR3 reads TGTGCCAGTAGTAAGAAGACAGGGTCCCCTATGAGCAATCAGCCCCAGCATTTT. The full variable domain, rest sourced from reference TRBV19 and TRBJ1-5, is DGGITQSPKYLFRKEGQNVTLSCEQNLNHDAMYWYRQDPGQGLRLIYYSQIVNDFQKGDIAEGYSVSREKKESFPLTVTSAQKNPTAFYLCASSKKTGSPMSNQPQHFGDGTRLSIL.

The J gene is TRBJ1-3, the V gene TRBV10-3; 7 bases agree with TRBD1. Trimming took 10 bases from V and 0 from J; bases not matched to a gene: 6. The CDR3 loop spans 14 amino acids. Germline CDR1 reads ENHRY; CDR2 reads SYGVKD. DNA of the CDR3: TGTGCCACCAATCCAGGGGGCTCTGGAAACACCATATATTTT. Translated: CATNPGGSGNTIYF.

V and J are TRBV14 and TRBJ1-4; D possibly corresponds to TRBD1 (5 bases). This CDR3 has 16 residues. V was cut by 3 bases and J by 0 bases, with 11 bases left in between. Germline lookup yields CDR1 SGHDN and CDR2 FVKESK. CDR3 sequence (DNA): TGTGCCAGCAGCCATTCGGGGCTCTCAACTAATGAAAAACTGTTTTTT. Its protein product is CASSHSGLSTNEKLFF. Variable domain in full (rest from reference TRBV14 and TRBJ1-4): EAGVTQFPSHSVIEKGQTVTLRCDPISGHDNLYWYRRVMGKEIKFLLHFVKESKQDESGMPNNRFLAERTGGTYSTLKVQPAELEDSGVYFCASSHSGLSTNEKLFFGSGTQLSVL.

The V gene is TRBV24-1, the J gene TRBJ2-1; D not resolved. Germline values: CDR1 KGHDR, CDR2 SFDVKD. The CDR3 spans 18 residues. With 2 bases removed from V and 5 bases from J, the gap between germline ends came to 21 bases. The CDR3 sequence: CATSDSPWSRKDHNEQFF. CDR3 DNA: TGTGCCACCAGTGATTCCCCGTGGTCAAGAAAAGATCACAATGAGCAGTTCTTC.

The chain joins TRBV5-6 to TRBJ2-1; the D is unclear. The V gene's germline CDR1 is SGHDT and CDR2 YYEEEE. The CDR3 totals 18 residues. V lost 1 base and J 1 base, leaving 18 bases between the germline ends. This CDR3 reads CASSLSGRVVRSYNEQFF. The CDR3 DNA sequence: TGTGCCAGCAGCTTGTCGGGTCGTGTCGTTCGTTCCTACAATGAGCAGTTCTTC.

The chain carries TRBV7-2 and TRBJ1-1; TRBD1 aligns across 8 bases. Germline V lookup: CDR1 SGHTA, CDR2 FQGNSA. V shed 4 bases and J 1 base; nucleotides not matched to a gene: 5. This CDR3 is 15 amino acids long. CDR3 region: CASSYRDRPNTEAFF. The CDR3 coding sequence is TGTGCCAGCAGCTATAGGGACAGGCCGAACACTGAAGCTTTCTTT.

The V call is TRBV3-1 (or the pseudogene TRBV3-2), the J call TRBJ2-1; TRBD2 agrees at 12 bases. Trimming removed 1 base from V and 8 bases from J; junction bases left unmatched: 3. The CDR3 spans 15 residues. Germline V lookup: CDR1 LGHDT, CDR2 YNNKEL (reference sequence). CDR3 region: CASSQGLAGGYEQFF. The CDR3 nucleotides read TGTGCCAGCAGCCAAGGCCTAGCGGGGGGGTATGAGCAGTTCTTC.

The chain couples TRBV7-2 to TRBJ1-1; the D gene is possibly TRBD1 (5 bases). CDR3 length equals 14 residues. Germline CDR1 is SGHTA and CDR2 is FQGNSA. The germline V and J ends were trimmed by 4 bases and 3 bases, with 12 bases remaining between them. CDR3 region: CASSSSGYYTEAFF. The DNA for the CDR3 is TGTGCCAGCAGCTCCTCAGGGTATTACACTGAAGCTTTCTTT.

V and J are TRBV11-2 and TRBJ1-6, with 8 bases lining up with TRBD1. V trimming: 6 bases; J trimming: 8 bases; junction bases outside the gene matches: 6. This CDR3 comprises 14 residues. CDR1 and CDR2 from the germline V gene are SGHAT and FQNNGV. Here the CDR3 DNA reads TGTGCCAGCAGTTCCGGACAGGGTGATTCACCCCTCCACTTT. This codes for CASSSGQGDSPLHF.

V usage is TRBV9 and J usage is TRBJ1-4; no definite D call. V was cut by 3 bases and J by 8 bases, with 17 bases left in between. CDR1 SGDLS and CDR2 YYNGEE come from the germline V gene. CDR3 length: 15 amino acids. The CDR3 DNA follows: TGTGCCAGCAGCGCCCTGACACCCATCGGGGAAAAACTGTTTTTT. The encoded protein is CASSALTPIGEKLFF.

The chain joins TRBV6-1 to TRBJ1-1, with D uncertain. Between the trimmed V and J ends, which lost 2 bases and 3 bases, there was a span of 1 base. This CDR3 region has 11 residues. Germline V gives CDR1 MNHNS, CDR2 SASEGT. The CDR3 loop reads CASSEYTEAFF. The CDR3 bases are TGTGCCAGCAGTGAATACACTGAAGCTTTCTTT.

This chain links TRBV6-5 with TRBJ2-7; 8 nucleotides align to TRBD1. The CDR3 loop spans 15 amino acids. J gave up 0 bases and V 6 bases, and 7 bases lay outside the gene matches. Germline loops: CDR1 MNHEY, CDR2 SVGAGI. The CDR3 here is CASSKDRVGSYEQYF. The CDR3 DNA reads TGTGCCAGCAGCAAGGACAGGGTGGGCTCCTACGAGCAGTACTTC.

The chain employs TRBV5-4 and TRBJ2-2, with TRBD2 matching over 14 bases. Germline V gene sequence: CDR1 SGHNT, CDR2 YYREEE (reference sequence). J lost 6 bases, V lost 0 bases, and 1 base had no gene match. CDR3 length: 16 amino acids. CDR3: CASSLGGLAGAGELFF. Here the CDR3 DNA reads TGTGCCAGCAGCTTGGGGGGACTAGCGGGAGCCGGGGAGCTGTTTTTT.

This clone was seen a handful of times. The chain recombines TRBV6-2 or TRBV6-3 with TRBJ1-6; D gene unclear. CDR1 MNHEY and CDR2 SVGEGT come from the germline V gene. The CDR3 consists of 11 residues. The V and J ends lost 5 bases and 9 bases respectively, with 5 bases between them. CDR3 coding DNA: TGTGCCAGCAGTGACGGTTCACCCCTCCACTTT. It is translated as CASSDGSPLHF.

The chain links TRBV7-8 to TRBJ2-1; 8 bases are a match to TRBD2. V lost 5 bases, J lost 0 bases, and 9 bases stayed unmatched. The CDR3 loop spans 17 amino acids. Germline V CDR1 and CDR2: SGHVS, FQNEAQ. The CDR3 sequence: CASSTRLASRSYNEQFF. As DNA, the CDR3 is TGTGCCAGCAGCACCCGACTAGCGTCACGCTCCTACAATGAGCAGTTCTTC.

The chain has TRBV14 and TRBJ1-2; D ambiguous. CDR3 length equals 14 residues. V was trimmed by 2 bases and J by 6 bases, leaving 13 bases between them. The germline gives CDR1 SGHDN, CDR2 FVKESK. In DNA, the CDR3 is TGTGCCAGCAGCCAACTAGTGGGCGGTAATGGCTACACCTTC. It translates to CASSQLVGGNGYTF. Drawing the rest from reference TRBV14 and TRBJ1-2, the complete variable domain is EAGVTQFPSHSVIEKGQTVTLRCDPISGHDNLYWYRRVMGKEIKFLLHFVKESKQDESGMPNNRFLAERTGGTYSTLKVQPAELEDSGVYFCASSQLVGGNGYTFGSGTRLTVV.

This clone was recorded only once. V gene TRBV4-3 combines with J gene TRBJ1-2; D is unclear. V shed 4 bases and J shed 6 bases, with 18 bases lying between them. Per germline, CDR1 LGHNA and CDR2 YSLEER. The CDR3 totals 15 residues. CDR3 loop: CASSRPGSRLDGYTF. The CDR3 nucleotides are TGCGCCAGCAGCCGGCCTGGGTCGAGGCTCGATGGCTACACCTTC.

The V and J genes are TRBV9 and TRBJ2-2; D might be TRBD2 (5 bases). This CDR3 region has 15 residues. The ends were cut back, 4 bases at V and 1 base at J, with 11 bases in the middle. Germline V CDR1 and CDR2: SGDLS, YYNGEE. CDR3 sequence (DNA): TGTGCCAGCAGCCTAACCGGGGTGAACACCGGGGAGCTGTTTTTT. Amino acid sequence: CASSLTGVNTGELFF.

The J gene is TRBJ1-1, the V gene TRBV12-5; a weak D match, TRBD1 (5 bases). Trimming cost V 1 base and J 7 bases, with 10 bases left between them. The CDR3 sequence is 13 residues long. Germline CDR1 is LGHNT and CDR2 is FRNRAP. CDR3 DNA: TGTGCTAGTGGTTTGGGTGGGGGGATTGAAGCTTTCTTT. It is translated as CASGLGGGIEAFF.

The CDR3 here is CASSSGTASSYEQYF. The CDR3 DNA sequence: TGTGCCAGCAGCTCCGGGACAGCCAGCTCCTACGAGCAGTACTTC. The chain joins TRBV7-6 to TRBJ2-7; 7 bases map to TRBD1. Looked up from germline, CDR1 is SGHVS and CDR2 is FNYEAQ. The CDR3 length is 15 residues. Losses at the gene ends were 4 bases for V and 0 bases for J; bases not matched to a gene: 6.

The rearrangement links TRBV5-5 to TRBJ2-7, with a weak D call TRBD1 (6 bases). V was clipped by 1 base and J by 0 bases, with 17 bases between them. The CDR3 loop spans 17 amino acids. CDR1 and CDR2 from the germline V gene are SGHKS and YYEKEE (reference sequence). The CDR3 loop is CASSLFSHREPSYEQYF. CDR3 sequence (DNA): TGTGCCAGCAGCTTGTTTTCCCACAGGGAACCCTCCTACGAGCAGTACTTC.

The rearrangement joins TRBV2 to TRBJ2-1, with D perhaps matching TRBD1 (6 bases). This CDR3 contains 13 residues. Trimming removed 8 bases from V and 5 bases from J, with 13 bases in between. Germline V gene data show CDR1 as SNHLY and CDR2 as FYNNEI. CDR3 amino acids: CASLKDRNNEQFF. In nucleotides, the CDR3 is TGTGCCAGCTTAAAAGACAGGAACAATGAGCAGTTCTTC.

V gene TRBV5-4 combines with J gene TRBJ2-2; 8 nucleotides match TRBD2. Germline assignment: CDR1 SGHNT and CDR2 YYREEE (reference sequence). The trim removed 3 bases at V and 6 bases at J, leaving 7 bases unmatched. The CDR3 is 15 residues long. CDR3 sequence reads: CASSWDVAGSGELFF. CDR3 in DNA: TGTGCCAGCAGCTGGGACGTAGCGGGATCCGGGGAGCTGTTTTTT.

The chain uses TRBV10-3 and TRBJ2-1, with no clear D. Trimming took off 2 bases at V and 7 bases at J, with 12 bases between the two ends. The CDR3 runs 14 residues. The germline gives CDR1 ENHRY, CDR2 SYGVKD. CDR3 in amino acids: CAISELAGRNEQFF. In nucleotides, the CDR3 is TGTGCCATCAGTGAGCTGGCTGGAAGGAATGAGCAGTTCTTC.

This clone was picked up one time. This chain connects TRBV29-1 to TRBJ1-2; 9 bases line up with TRBD1. Germline values: CDR1 SQVTM, CDR2 ANQGSEA. V lost 8 bases, J lost 8 bases, and 6 bases stayed unmatched. The CDR3 extends over 11 amino acids. The CDR3 DNA reads as TGCAGCTTACAGGGGGCGGAGGGCTACACCTTC. This encodes CSLQGAEGYTF.

This clone has just one count. This chain connects TRBV18 to TRBJ1-2; no firm D call. CDR1 KGHSH and CDR2 LQKENI come from the germline V gene. The CDR3 runs 11 residues. The V end lost 6 bases, the J end lost 3 bases, and 5 bases lay between the germline ends. The CDR3, as DNA: TGTGCCAGCTCCCCGGACTATGGCTACACCTTC. This encodes CASSPDYGYTF.

V and J are TRBV5-4 and TRBJ2-2; 10 bases fit TRBD2. CDR1 is SGHNT and CDR2 is YYREEE in the germline V gene (reference sequence). The ends lost 2 bases at V and 7 bases at J; junction bases unmatched: 5. There are 15 residues in the CDR3. CDR3 region: CASSLAGGRIGELFF. The CDR3 DNA reads TGTGCCAGCAGCTTAGCGGGGGGGCGGATCGGGGAGCTGTTTTTT.

The chain uses TRBV6-4 and TRBJ2-2; D possibly corresponds to TRBD2 (5 bases). V was shortened by 5 bases and J by 6 bases, with 10 bases between the two germline ends. Germline V gene lookup returns CDR1 MRHNA and CDR2 SNTAGT. The CDR3 is made up of 13 amino acids. In nucleotides, the CDR3 is TGTGCCAGCAGTCCTCTAGCCGCCGGGGAGCTGTTTTTT. It yields the protein CASSPLAAGELFF.